This entry features one T cell receptor beta chain sequence. Within the sample, other DNA sequences also encode this same CDR3. This entry belongs to a study of cytomegalovirus exposure and HLA in healthy donors. CDR1 SGHRS and CDR2 YFSETQ come from the germline V gene. Trimming removed 3 bases at V and 2 bases at J, with 11 bases between. The CDR3 is 14 residues long. Primers included in the PCR were 60 Vbeta and 13 Jbeta primers. Assay: immunoSEQ multiplex PCR; the TCRdb copy retains only in-frame clones and omits some. The sample lists over 85,000 clones; 76% were seen once. The gene calls are TRBV5-1 and TRBJ1-2, with D perhaps matching TRBD1 (5 bases). This TCR was sampled from a middle-aged man in good health and CMV-seronegative. Sequencing used PBMCs. CDR3 in DNA: TGCGCCAGCAGCTCCCCCGGGGGAAACTATGGCTACACCTTC. Protein product: CASSSPGGNYGYTF.